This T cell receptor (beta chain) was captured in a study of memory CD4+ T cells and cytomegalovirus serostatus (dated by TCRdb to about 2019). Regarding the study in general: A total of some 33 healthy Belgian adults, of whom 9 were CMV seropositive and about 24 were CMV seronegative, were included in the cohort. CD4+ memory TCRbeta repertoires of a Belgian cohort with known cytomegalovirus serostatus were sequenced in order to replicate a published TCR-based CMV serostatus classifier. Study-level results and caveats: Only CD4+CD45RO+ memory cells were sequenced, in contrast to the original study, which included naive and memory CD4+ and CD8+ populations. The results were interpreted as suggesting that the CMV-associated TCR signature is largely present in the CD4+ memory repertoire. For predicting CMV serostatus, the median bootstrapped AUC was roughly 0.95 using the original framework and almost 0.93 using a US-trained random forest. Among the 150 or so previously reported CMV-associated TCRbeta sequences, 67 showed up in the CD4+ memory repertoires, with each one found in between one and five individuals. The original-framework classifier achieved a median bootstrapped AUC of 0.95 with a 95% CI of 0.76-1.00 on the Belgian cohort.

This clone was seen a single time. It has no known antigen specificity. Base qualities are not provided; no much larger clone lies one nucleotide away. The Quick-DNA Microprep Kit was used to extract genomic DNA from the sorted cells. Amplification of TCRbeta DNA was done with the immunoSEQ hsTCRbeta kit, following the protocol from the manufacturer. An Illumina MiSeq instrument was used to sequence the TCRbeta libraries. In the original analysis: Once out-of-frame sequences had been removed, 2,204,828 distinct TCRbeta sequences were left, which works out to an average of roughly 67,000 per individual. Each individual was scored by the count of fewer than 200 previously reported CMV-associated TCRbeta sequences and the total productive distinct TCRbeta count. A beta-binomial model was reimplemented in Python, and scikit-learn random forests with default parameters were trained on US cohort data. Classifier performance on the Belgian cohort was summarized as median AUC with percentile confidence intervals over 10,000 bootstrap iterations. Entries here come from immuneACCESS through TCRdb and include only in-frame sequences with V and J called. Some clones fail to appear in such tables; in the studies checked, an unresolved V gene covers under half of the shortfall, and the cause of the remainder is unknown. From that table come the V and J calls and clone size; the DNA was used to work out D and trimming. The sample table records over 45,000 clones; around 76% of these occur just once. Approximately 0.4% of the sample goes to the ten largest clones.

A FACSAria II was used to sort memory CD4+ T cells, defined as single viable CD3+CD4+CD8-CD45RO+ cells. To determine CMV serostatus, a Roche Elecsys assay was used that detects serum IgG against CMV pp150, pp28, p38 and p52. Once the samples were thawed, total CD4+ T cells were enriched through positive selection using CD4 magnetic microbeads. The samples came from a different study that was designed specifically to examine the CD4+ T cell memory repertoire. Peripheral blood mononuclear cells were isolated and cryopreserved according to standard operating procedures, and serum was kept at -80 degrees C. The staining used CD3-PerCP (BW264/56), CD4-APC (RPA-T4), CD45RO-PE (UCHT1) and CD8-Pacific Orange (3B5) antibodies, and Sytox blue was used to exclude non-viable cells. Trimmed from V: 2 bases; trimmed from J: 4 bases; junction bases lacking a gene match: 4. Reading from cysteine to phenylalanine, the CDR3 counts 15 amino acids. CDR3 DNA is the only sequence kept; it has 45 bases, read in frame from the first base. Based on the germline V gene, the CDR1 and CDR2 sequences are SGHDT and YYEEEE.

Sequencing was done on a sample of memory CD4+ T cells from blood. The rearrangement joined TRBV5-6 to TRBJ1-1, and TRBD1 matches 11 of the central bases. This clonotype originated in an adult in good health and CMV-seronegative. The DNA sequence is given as TGTGCCAGCAGCTTCCGGGACAGGGGGTTCACTGAAGCTTTCTTT. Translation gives CASSFRDRGFTEAFF.